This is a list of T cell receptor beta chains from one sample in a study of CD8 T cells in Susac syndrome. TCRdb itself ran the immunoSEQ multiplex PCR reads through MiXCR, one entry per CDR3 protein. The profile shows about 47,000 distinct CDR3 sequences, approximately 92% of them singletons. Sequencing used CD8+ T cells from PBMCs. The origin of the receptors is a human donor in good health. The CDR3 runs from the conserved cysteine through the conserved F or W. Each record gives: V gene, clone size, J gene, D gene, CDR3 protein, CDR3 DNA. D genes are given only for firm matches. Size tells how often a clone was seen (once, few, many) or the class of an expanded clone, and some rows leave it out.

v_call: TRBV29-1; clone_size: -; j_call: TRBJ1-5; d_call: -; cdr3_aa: CSVRDDSNQPQHF; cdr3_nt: TGCAGCGTTCGGGACGATAGCAATCAGCCCCAGCATTTT
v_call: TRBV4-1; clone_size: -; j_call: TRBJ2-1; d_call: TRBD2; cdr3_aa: CASSRLAGVQYNEQFF; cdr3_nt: TGCGCCAGCAGCCGACTAGCGGGAGTACAGTACAATGAGCAGTTCTTC
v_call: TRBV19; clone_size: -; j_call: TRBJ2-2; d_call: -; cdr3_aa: CASSIEPAGGLGTGELFF; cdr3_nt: TGTGCCAGTAGTATAGAGCCTGCCGGGGGGCTGGGTACCGGGGAGCTGTTTTTT
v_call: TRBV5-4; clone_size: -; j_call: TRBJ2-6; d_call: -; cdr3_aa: CASSQDSPLSGANVLTF; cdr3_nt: TGTGCCAGCAGCCAGGACAGTCCTCTCTCTGGGGCCAACGTCCTGACTTTC
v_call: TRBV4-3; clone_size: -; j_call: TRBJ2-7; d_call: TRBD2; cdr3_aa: CASSQEFSGRAYEQYF; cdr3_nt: TGCGCCAGCAGCCAAGAGTTTAGCGGGAGGGCCTACGAGCAGTACTTC
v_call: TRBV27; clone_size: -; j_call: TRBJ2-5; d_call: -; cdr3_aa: CASNPTGTETQYF; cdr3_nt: TGTGCCAGCAATCCAACAGGGACGGAGACCCAGTACTTC
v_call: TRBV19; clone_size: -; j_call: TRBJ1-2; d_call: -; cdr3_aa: CASSPGPYGYGYTF; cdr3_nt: TGTGCCAGTAGCCCCGGACCGTACGGCTATGGCTACACCTTC
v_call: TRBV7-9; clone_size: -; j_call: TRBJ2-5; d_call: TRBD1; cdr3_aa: CASSLRTGSVVETQYF; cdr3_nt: TGTGCCAGCAGCTTGAGGACAGGGAGCGTAGTGGAGACCCAGTACTTC
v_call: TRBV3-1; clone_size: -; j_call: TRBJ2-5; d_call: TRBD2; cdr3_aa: CASMERDQETQYF; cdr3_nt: TGTGCCAGCATGGAGCGGGATCAAGAGACCCAGTACTTC
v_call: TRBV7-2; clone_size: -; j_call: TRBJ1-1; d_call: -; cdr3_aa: CASSLVPGAWNTEAFF; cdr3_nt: TGTGCCAGCAGCTTAGTTCCAGGGGCATGGAACACTGAAGCTTTCTTT
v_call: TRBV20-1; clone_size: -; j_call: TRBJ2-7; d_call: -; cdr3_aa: CSAQLNYEQYF; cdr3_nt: TGCAGTGCTCAACTGAACTACGAGCAGTACTTC
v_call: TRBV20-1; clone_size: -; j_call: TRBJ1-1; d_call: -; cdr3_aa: CSARDTWINTEAFF; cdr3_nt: TGCAGTGCTAGAGATACGTGGATAAACACTGAAGCTTTCTTT
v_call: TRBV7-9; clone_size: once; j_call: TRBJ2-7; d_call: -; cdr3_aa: CASSGATAYF; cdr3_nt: TGTGCCAGCAGCGGGGCCACCGCGTACTTC
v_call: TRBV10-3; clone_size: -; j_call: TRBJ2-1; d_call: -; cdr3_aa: CAISEPLVPVPYNEQFF; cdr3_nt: TGTGCCATCAGTGAGCCGTTGGTACCTGTCCCTTACAATGAGCAGTTCTTC
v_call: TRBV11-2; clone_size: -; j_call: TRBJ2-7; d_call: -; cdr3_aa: CASSFTGEQYF; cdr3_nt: TGTGCCAGCAGCTTTACAGGAGAGCAGTACTTC
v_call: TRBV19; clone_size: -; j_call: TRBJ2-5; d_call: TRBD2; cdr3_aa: CASSTLGAGGQETQYF; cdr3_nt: TGTGCCAGTAGTACTCTAGGGGCGGGAGGTCAAGAGACCCAGTACTTC
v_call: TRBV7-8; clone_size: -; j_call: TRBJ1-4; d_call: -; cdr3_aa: CASSSGTPLANEKLFF; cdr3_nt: TGTGCCAGCAGCTCAGGGACTCCCCTGGCTAATGAAAAACTGTTTTTT
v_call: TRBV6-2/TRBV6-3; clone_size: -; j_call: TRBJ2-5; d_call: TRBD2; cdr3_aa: CASSYQLAGVGETQYF; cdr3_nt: TGTGCCAGCAGTTACCAACTAGCGGGAGTGGGAGAGACCCAGTACTTC
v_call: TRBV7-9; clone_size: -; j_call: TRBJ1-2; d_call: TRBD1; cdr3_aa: CASRPPGGYDGYTF; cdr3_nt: TGTGCCAGCAGGCCTCCAGGGGGATACGATGGCTACACCTTC
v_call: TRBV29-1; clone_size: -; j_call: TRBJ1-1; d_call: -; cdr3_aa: CRGGGGLGTEAFF; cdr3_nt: TGCAGGGGAGGTGGGGGTCTTGGCACTGAAGCTTTCTTT
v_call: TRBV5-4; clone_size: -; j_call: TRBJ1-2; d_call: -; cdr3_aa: CASSLDPGYLNYGYTF; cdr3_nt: TGTGCCAGCAGCTTGGACCCTGGATACCTTAACTATGGCTACACCTTC
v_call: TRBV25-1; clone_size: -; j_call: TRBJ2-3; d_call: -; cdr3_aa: CASSAGHTDTQYF; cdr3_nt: TGTGCCAGCAGTGCAGGCCACACAGATACGCAGTATTTT
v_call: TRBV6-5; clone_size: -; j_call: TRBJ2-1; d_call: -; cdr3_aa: CASSYSAGRSYNEQFF; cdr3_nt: TGTGCCAGCAGTTACTCGGCAGGGCGCTCCTACAATGAGCAGTTCTTC
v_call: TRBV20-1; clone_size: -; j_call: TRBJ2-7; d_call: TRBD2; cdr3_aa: CSAREIREGFYEQYF; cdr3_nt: TGCAGTGCTAGAGAAATACGGGAGGGGTTCTACGAGCAGTACTTC
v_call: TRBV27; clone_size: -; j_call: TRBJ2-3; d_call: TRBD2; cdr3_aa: CASGVVAGVVDTQYF; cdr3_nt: TGTGCCAGCGGGGTAGTGGCGGGAGTTGTGGATACGCAGTATTTT
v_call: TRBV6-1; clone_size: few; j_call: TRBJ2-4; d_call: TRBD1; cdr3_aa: CASSVQGAKNIQYF; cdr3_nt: TGTGCCAGCAGTGTACAGGGGGCCAAAAACATTCAGTACTTC
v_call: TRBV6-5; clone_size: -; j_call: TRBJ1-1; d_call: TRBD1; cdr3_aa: CASSYSITGVNTEAFF; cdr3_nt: TGTGCCAGCAGTTACTCCATAACAGGGGTAAACACTGAAGCTTTCTTT
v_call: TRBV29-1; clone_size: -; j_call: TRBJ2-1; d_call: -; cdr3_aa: CSAGLRVGNEQFF; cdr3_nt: TGCAGCGCGGGGTTGCGGGTAGGCAATGAGCAGTTCTTC
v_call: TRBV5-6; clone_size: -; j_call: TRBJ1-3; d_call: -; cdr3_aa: CASSPDPLNTIYF; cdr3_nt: TGTGCCAGCAGCCCAGACCCTCTGAACACCATATATTTT
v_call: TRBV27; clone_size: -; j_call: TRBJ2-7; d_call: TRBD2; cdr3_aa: CASRSSSGTYEQYF; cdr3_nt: TGTGCCAGCAGGTCATCTAGCGGAACCTACGAGCAGTACTTC
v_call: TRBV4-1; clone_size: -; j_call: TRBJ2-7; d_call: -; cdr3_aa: CASSQVVGLSAYEQYF; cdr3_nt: TGCGCCAGCAGCCAAGTAGTGGGCCTATCGGCCTACGAGCAGTACTTC
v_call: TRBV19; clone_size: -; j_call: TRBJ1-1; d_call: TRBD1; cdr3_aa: CASSITGVVAEAFF; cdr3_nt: TGTGCCAGTAGTATAACAGGGGTCGTCGCTGAAGCTTTCTTT